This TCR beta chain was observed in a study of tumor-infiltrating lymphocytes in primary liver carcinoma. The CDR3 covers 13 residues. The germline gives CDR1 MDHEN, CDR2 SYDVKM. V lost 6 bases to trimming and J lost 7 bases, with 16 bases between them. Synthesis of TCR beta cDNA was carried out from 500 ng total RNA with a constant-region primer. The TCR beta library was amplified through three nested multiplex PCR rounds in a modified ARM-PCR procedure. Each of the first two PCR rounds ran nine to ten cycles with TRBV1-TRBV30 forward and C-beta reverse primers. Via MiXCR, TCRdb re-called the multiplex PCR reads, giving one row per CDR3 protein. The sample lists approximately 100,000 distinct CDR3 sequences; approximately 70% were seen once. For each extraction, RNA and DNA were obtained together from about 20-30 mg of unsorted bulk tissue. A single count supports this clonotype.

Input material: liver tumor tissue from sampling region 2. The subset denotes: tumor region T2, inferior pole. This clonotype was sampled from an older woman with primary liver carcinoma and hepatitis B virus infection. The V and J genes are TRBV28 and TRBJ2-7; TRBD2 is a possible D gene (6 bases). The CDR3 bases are TGTGCCAGCAGCCTACTAGCTGTGAGTGAGCAGTACTTC. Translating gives CASSLLAVSEQYF.